The rows below give T cell receptor beta chains drawn from one sample of a study of T cells after yellow fever vaccination. TCRdb redid the calling of the 5' RACE reads with MiXCR, one entry per CDR3 protein. The top ten hold over 12% of the sample, which has just under 600,000 distinct CDR3 sequences, less than 15% seen once. The sample was PBMCs, taken on the day of the yellow fever booster vaccination. The origin of the receptors is a man between 25 and 39 years old who received the YFV17D yellow fever vaccine. CDR3s include the opening cysteine and the closing phenylalanine or tryptophan. D genes are given only for firm matches. The size entry is marked missing in some rows and otherwise reads once, few, many or a size class.

J gene: TRBJ2-4; D gene: .; V gene: TRBV6-2/TRBV6-3; clone size: many; CDR3 DNA: TGTGCCACCGAGATGGGGGAGTCCAAAAACATTCAGTACTTC; CDR3 protein: CATEMGESKNIQYF
J gene: TRBJ2-4; D gene: TRBD1; V gene: TRBV15; clone size: .; CDR3 DNA: TGTGCCACCAGCAATAGACAGGGTTTAGCCAAAAACATTCAGTACTTC; CDR3 protein: CATSNRQGLAKNIQYF
J gene: TRBJ2-3; D gene: .; V gene: TRBV24-1; clone size: few; CDR3 DNA: TGTGCCACCAGTGAGACTTACAACACAGATACGCAGTATTTT; CDR3 protein: CATSETYNTDTQYF
J gene: TRBJ1-2; D gene: .; V gene: TRBV19; clone size: few; CDR3 DNA: TGTGCCAGTAGTTTAGGGTATGCGGGCTACACCTTC; CDR3 protein: CASSLGYAGYTF
J gene: TRBJ1-6; D gene: .; V gene: TRBV20-1; clone size: few; CDR3 DNA: TGCAGTGCTTTCCGGGCCGGAGGCGGCGGGGAGAATTCACCCCTCCACTTT; CDR3 protein: CSAFRAGGGGENSPLHF
J gene: TRBJ2-7; D gene: TRBD2; V gene: TRBV20-1; clone size: .; CDR3 DNA: TGCAGTGCCCAGACTAGCGGCCCGGGGGAGCAGTACTTC; CDR3 protein: CSAQTSGPGEQYF
J gene: TRBJ2-1; D gene: .; V gene: TRBV7-8; clone size: many; CDR3 DNA: TGTGCCAGCAGCCGGGCTGTGGGCGGGTACAATGAGCAGTTCTTC; CDR3 protein: CASSRAVGGYNEQFF
J gene: TRBJ2-5; D gene: .; V gene: TRBV6-5; clone size: .; CDR3 DNA: TGTGCCAGCAGTTACGGTGTTCGGGCAAGGGAGACCCAGTACTTC; CDR3 protein: CASSYGVRARETQYF
J gene: TRBJ2-3; D gene: .; V gene: TRBV7-2; clone size: .; CDR3 DNA: TGTGCCAGCTGCTTCCCCGCTGGGGGCACAGATACGCAGTATTTT; CDR3 protein: CASCFPAGGTDTQYF
J gene: TRBJ2-1; D gene: .; V gene: TRBV7-2; clone size: few; CDR3 DNA: TGTGCCAGCAGCCAACACAGGGTTGAGCAGTTCTTC; CDR3 protein: CASSQHRVEQFF
J gene: TRBJ1-2; D gene: .; V gene: TRBV9; clone size: many; CDR3 DNA: TGTGCCAGCAGCCCGACAGGAGCTTATGGCTACACCTTC; CDR3 protein: CASSPTGAYGYTF
J gene: TRBJ1-4; D gene: TRBD1; V gene: TRBV5-6; clone size: few; CDR3 DNA: TGTGCCAGCAGGGGACAGTTAAATGAAAAACTGTTTTTT; CDR3 protein: CASRGQLNEKLFF
J gene: TRBJ2-5; D gene: TRBD2; V gene: TRBV6-2/TRBV6-3; clone size: .; CDR3 DNA: TGTGCCAGCACCGGGACTACCCTCCAAGAGACCCAGTACTTC; CDR3 protein: CASTGTTLQETQYF
J gene: TRBJ2-7; D gene: TRBD2; V gene: TRBV4-1; clone size: few; CDR3 DNA: TGCGCCAGCAGGAATTCCGGGACTAGCTCCGGCGAGCAGTACTTC; CDR3 protein: CASRNSGTSSGEQYF
J gene: TRBJ2-7; D gene: TRBD1; V gene: TRBV30; clone size: few; CDR3 DNA: TGTGCCTGGGGCGCCGGGACAGGGAGCGTCGAGCAGTACTTC; CDR3 protein: CAWGAGTGSVEQYF
J gene: TRBJ1-6; D gene: TRBD1; V gene: TRBV7-2; clone size: many; CDR3 DNA: TGTGCCAGCAGCTTAGCGGCAGGGGGGAATAATTCACCCCTCCACTTT; CDR3 protein: CASSLAAGGNNSPLHF
J gene: TRBJ2-3; D gene: .; V gene: TRBV6-1; clone size: .; CDR3 DNA: TGTGCCAGCAGGGACAAGAGCACAGATACGCAGTATTTT; CDR3 protein: CASRDKSTDTQYF
J gene: TRBJ1-1; D gene: .; V gene: TRBV7-9; clone size: few; CDR3 DNA: TGTGCCAGCAGCTTAGCAGCTGGACATGGGGCTTTCTTT; CDR3 protein: CASSLAAGHGAFF
J gene: TRBJ2-2; D gene: TRBD1; V gene: TRBV27; clone size: .; CDR3 DNA: TGTGCCAGCAGTCTCCGACAGGGTTTGCGGGAGCTGTTTTTT; CDR3 protein: CASSLRQGLRELFF
J gene: TRBJ2-1; D gene: TRBD2; V gene: TRBV7-2; clone size: few; CDR3 DNA: TGTGCCAGCAGCTGGGAGCGGGAGGTCGTTAATGAGCAGTTCTTC; CDR3 protein: CASSWEREVVNEQFF
J gene: TRBJ2-7; D gene: TRBD1; V gene: TRBV29-1; clone size: few; CDR3 DNA: TGCAGCGTCGGGGACAGGGGGGCCTACGAGCAGTACTTC; CDR3 protein: CSVGDRGAYEQYF
J gene: TRBJ2-3; D gene: TRBD2; V gene: TRBV7-2; clone size: few; CDR3 DNA: TGTGCCAGCAGCTATCTGACTAGCGGGGCCACAGATACGCAGTATTTT; CDR3 protein: CASSYLTSGATDTQYF
J gene: TRBJ2-1; D gene: TRBD2; V gene: TRBV12-5; clone size: .; CDR3 DNA: TGTGCTAGTGGTTTGGTTCTCTCCGGACTAGCGGGAGTGAACTACAATGAGCAGTTCTTC; CDR3 protein: CASGLVLSGLAGVNYNEQFF
J gene: TRBJ1-5; D gene: .; V gene: TRBV7-9; clone size: .; CDR3 DNA: TGTGCCAGCAGCGACGGGACAAACCACCAGCCCCAGCATTTT; CDR3 protein: CASSDGTNHQPQHF
J gene: TRBJ1-2; D gene: TRBD1; V gene: TRBV20-1; clone size: few; CDR3 DNA: TGCAGTGCTAGGGGGGACAGGGGGCGTGGGTATGGCTACACCTTC; CDR3 protein: CSARGDRGRGYGYTF
J gene: TRBJ2-1; D gene: .; V gene: TRBV5-1; clone size: .; CDR3 DNA: TGCGCCAGCAGCTTGGCCGAACTTACCTACAATGAGCAGTTCTTC; CDR3 protein: CASSLAELTYNEQFF
J gene: TRBJ1-1; D gene: TRBD1; V gene: TRBV4-2; clone size: .; CDR3 DNA: TGTGCCAGCAGCTCGAACCCGAGACAGGGTCTCGGGCTGACTTTCTTT; CDR3 protein: CASSSNPRQGLGLTFF
J gene: TRBJ2-2; D gene: .; V gene: TRBV2; clone size: .; CDR3 DNA: TGTGCCAGCAGATACGGACAGCCCTTGAACACCGGGGAGCTGTTTTTT; CDR3 protein: CASRYGQPLNTGELFF
J gene: TRBJ1-4; D gene: .; V gene: TRBV5-6; clone size: .; CDR3 DNA: TGTGCCAGCAGCTTGACAGGGTGGACTAATGAAAAACTGTTTTTT; CDR3 protein: CASSLTGWTNEKLFF
J gene: TRBJ2-3; D gene: .; V gene: TRBV27; clone size: few; CDR3 DNA: TGTGCCAGCAGTTTAAATCTGGGCGGGACAGATACGCAGTATTTT; CDR3 protein: CASSLNLGGTDTQYF
J gene: TRBJ2-7; D gene: TRBD1; V gene: TRBV7-2; clone size: once; CDR3 DNA: TGTGCCAGCAGCGCAAACCGGGACAGAGTGACCTACGAGCAGTACTTC; CDR3 protein: CASSANRDRVTYEQYF
J gene: TRBJ1-5; D gene: .; V gene: TRBV5-5; clone size: few; CDR3 DNA: TGTGCCAGCAGCTTGGGGCCTTCAGTGTACCAGCCCCAGCATTTT; CDR3 protein: CASSLGPSVYQPQHF
J gene: TRBJ2-6; D gene: .; V gene: TRBV6-1; clone size: many; CDR3 DNA: TGTGCCAGCAGTGGGGGGGCCAACGTCCTGACTTTC; CDR3 protein: CASSGGANVLTF
J gene: TRBJ1-4; D gene: .; V gene: TRBV12-5; clone size: .; CDR3 DNA: TGTGCTAGTGCATTTTCGGGGACTAATGAAAAACTGTTTTTT; CDR3 protein: CASAFSGTNEKLFF
J gene: TRBJ1-5; D gene: .; V gene: TRBV29-1; clone size: few; CDR3 DNA: TGCAGCGTTGGCGTGAGCGGTCGCAATCAGCCCCAGCATTTT; CDR3 protein: CSVGVSGRNQPQHF
J gene: TRBJ2-7; D gene: TRBD2; V gene: TRBV28; clone size: .; CDR3 DNA: TGTGCCAGCCGACCAGCGGGAGCTTACGAGCAGTACTTC; CDR3 protein: CASRPAGAYEQYF
J gene: TRBJ2-7; D gene: TRBD2; V gene: TRBV4-2; clone size: .; CDR3 DNA: TGTGCCAGCAGCCAAGCTAGCGGGAGCTCCTACGAGCAGTACTTC; CDR3 protein: CASSQASGSSYEQYF
J gene: TRBJ2-1; D gene: TRBD2; V gene: TRBV29-1; clone size: .; CDR3 DNA: TGCAGCGTTGAACTCAGACTAGCGGTGTACAATGAGCAGTTCTTC; CDR3 protein: CSVELRLAVYNEQFF
J gene: TRBJ2-3; D gene: .; V gene: TRBV7-2; clone size: .; CDR3 DNA: TGTGCCAGCAGCGATATTCCTTGGAACACAGATACGCAGTATTTT; CDR3 protein: CASSDIPWNTDTQYF
J gene: TRBJ2-7; D gene: TRBD2; V gene: TRBV6-2/TRBV6-3; clone size: few; CDR3 DNA: TGTGCCAGCAGTATCGTCCGGGGGGCCTACGAGCAGTACTTC; CDR3 protein: CASSIVRGAYEQYF
J gene: TRBJ2-1; D gene: TRBD2; V gene: TRBV6-2/TRBV6-3; clone size: .; CDR3 DNA: TGTGCCAGCCGGTCTGGTCTAGCGGATTACAATGAGCAGTTCTTC; CDR3 protein: CASRSGLADYNEQFF
J gene: TRBJ2-1; D gene: TRBD2; V gene: TRBV6-2/TRBV6-3; clone size: .; CDR3 DNA: TGTGCCAGCAGTTCGGGACTAGCGGGCCGTGCGGACTACAATGAGCAGTTCTTC; CDR3 protein: CASSSGLAGRADYNEQFF
J gene: TRBJ1-2; D gene: TRBD1; V gene: TRBV7-2; clone size: .; CDR3 DNA: TGTGCCAGCAGCTTCGGACAGGGGGCGCTCGGCGGCTACACCTTC; CDR3 protein: CASSFGQGALGGYTF
J gene: TRBJ2-3; D gene: TRBD1; V gene: TRBV9; clone size: few; CDR3 DNA: TGTGCCAGCAGCAATGCCGGGACAGGGGGCACAGATACGCAGTATTTT; CDR3 protein: CASSNAGTGGTDTQYF
J gene: TRBJ2-7; D gene: .; V gene: TRBV15; clone size: few; CDR3 DNA: TGTGCCACCAGCTTCCCCAGGGCGGGTGAGCAGTACTTC; CDR3 protein: CATSFPRAGEQYF